This TCR beta chain was sequenced in a study of blood T cell repertoires in COVID-19. In the study overall: Acute and convalescent COVID-19 specimens originated in the United States, Italy and Spain.

The germline V gene has CDR1 SGHAT and CDR2 FQNNGV. The CDR3 loop spans 19 amino acids. Trimming removed 1 base from V and 3 bases from J; junction bases left unmatched: 14. Produced via immunoSEQ multiplex PCR; TCRdb's table is partial and in-frame only. The sample carries roughly 290,000 clones, 80% to 90% recorded once. The chain employs TRBV11-2 and TRBJ2-4; TRBD2 matches at 8 bases. The sequenced sample was PBMCs or T cells enriched from blood (not recorded which). The receptor was derived from a man in his thirties or forties who had recovered from COVID-19. CDR3 DNA: TGTGCCAGCAGCTTAGTTGCGGGGGGTAGCAGTGGGAACAAAAACATTCAGTACTTC. This codes for CASSLVAGGSSGNKNIQYF.